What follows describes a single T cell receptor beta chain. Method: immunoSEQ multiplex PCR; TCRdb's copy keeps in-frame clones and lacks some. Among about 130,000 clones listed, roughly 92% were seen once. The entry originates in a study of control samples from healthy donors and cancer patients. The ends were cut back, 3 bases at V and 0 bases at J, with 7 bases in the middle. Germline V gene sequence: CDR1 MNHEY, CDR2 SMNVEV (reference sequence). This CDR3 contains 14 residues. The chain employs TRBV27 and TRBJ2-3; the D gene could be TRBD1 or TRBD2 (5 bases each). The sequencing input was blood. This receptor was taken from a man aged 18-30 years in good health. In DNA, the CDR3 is TGTGCCAGCAGTTTCGGGGCTAGCACAGATACGCAGTATTTT. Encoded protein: CASSFGASTDTQYF.